These 14 T cell receptor beta chains were sequenced from one sample in a study of metastatic and nonmetastatic thyroid tumors. All patients were untreated before thyroid surgery. MiXCR was used by TCRdb to re-call the PCR reads. The sample has about 21,000 clones, approximately 16% seen once. Sample: blood. These TCRs come from a male donor with papillary thyroid cancer or a benign thyroid nodule (not recorded which). Some clones in this sample may be carry-over from other donors' samples.

This clone was seen ten or more times. The chain is built from TRBV30 and TRBJ1-4; D is perhaps TRBD1 (5 bases). The V and J ends lost 3 bases and 0 bases respectively, with 11 bases between them. There are 15 residues in the CDR3. Germline CDR1 reads GTSNPN; CDR2 reads SVGIG (reference sequence). The CDR3 sequence: CAWRGGRTTNEKLFF. CDR3 coding DNA: TGTGCCTGGAGGGGGGGGAGAACAACTAATGAAAAACTGTTTTTT.

J is TRBJ2-3 and V is TRBV6-2 or TRBV6-3; 13 bases align to TRBD2. Germline V gene lookup returns CDR1 MNHEY and CDR2 SVGEGT. The CDR3 consists of 17 residues. J gave up 0 bases and V 10 bases, and 10 bases lay outside the gene matches. The CDR3 coding sequence is TGTGCCACCACGGGACTAGCGGGGTATACTAGCACAGATACGCAGTATTTT. Residues: CATTGLAGYTSTDTQYF.

The sample holds many counts of this clone. The chain is built from TRBV7-3 and TRBJ2-1, with 13 bases aligning to TRBD2. CDR1 is SGHTA, CDR2 FQGTGA, per germline. V lost 1 base, J lost 6 bases, and 9 bases stayed unmatched. CDR3 length: 18 amino acids. This chain's CDR3 is CASSLRTSGRGGVNEQFF. The CDR3 region has the DNA TGTGCCAGCAGCTTAAGGACTAGCGGGAGAGGGGGGGTCAATGAGCAGTTCTTC.

In this sample, this clone turned up many times. A junction end diverges from the germline sequence, so it may reflect a read error. The chain uses TRBV5-1 and TRBJ1-2; 10 bases are a match to TRBD1. Per germline, CDR1 SGHRS and CDR2 YFSETQ. The CDR3 spans 16 residues. As DNA, the CDR3 is TGCGCCAGCACCCCTGGAGGGACAGGGGTTATCTATGGCAACACCTTC. Amino acids: CASTPGGTGVIYGNTF. Full variable domain (outside the CDR3, taken from reference TRBV5-1 and TRBJ1-2): KAGVTQTPRYLIKTRGQQVTLSCSPISGHRSVSWYQQTPGQGLQFLFEYFSETQRNKGNFPGRFSGRQFSNSRSEMNVSTLELGDSALYLCASTPGGTGVIYGNTFGSGTRLTVV.

Ten or more counts support this clone. At one of its ends the junction is not consistent with the germline gene, which may arise from a read error. V is TRBV12-5 and J is TRBJ1-5; D remains unclear. The CDR3 runs 16 residues. Germline V gene lookup returns CDR1 LGHNT and CDR2 FRNRAP. The CDR3 DNA reads as TGTGCTAGTGGCTTGGTACAAGAAGCGGAGGGTCAGCCCCAGCATTTT. Its protein is CASGLVQEAEGQPQHF.

This clone was counted at least ten times. V usage is TRBV2 and J usage is TRBJ2-5; D is unclear. Trimming cost V 6 bases and J 6 bases, with 14 bases left between them. Germline CDR1 is SNHLY and CDR2 is FYNNEI. The CDR3 spans 13 residues. The CDR3 DNA sequence: TGTGCCAGCAGCGCTCAACCTCGGCAGACCCAGTACTTC. Encoded protein: CASSAQPRQTQYF. Complete variable domain (other parts from reference TRBV2 and TRBJ2-5): EPEVTQTPSHQVTQMGQEVILRCVPISNHLYFYWYRQILGQKVEFLVSFYNNEISEKSEIFDDQFSVERPDGSNFTLKIRSTKLEDSAMYFCASSAQPRQTQYFGPGTRLLVL.

In its sample, this clone was seen many times. V and J are TRBV5-6 and TRBJ2-7; maybe TRBD1 (5 bases). CDR1 and CDR2 (germline): SGHDT, YYEEEE. V dropped 4 bases and J dropped 4 bases, with 18 bases sitting between them. The CDR3 runs 15 residues. The CDR3 protein is CASSPTQDRPYEQYF. In nucleotides, the CDR3 is TGTGCCAGCAGCCCGACACAGGATAGGCCTTACGAGCAGTACTTC.

This clone showed up many times. A junction boundary mismatches the germline segment, possibly from a read error. The rearrangement joins TRBV7-7 to TRBJ2-3; D not resolved. The CDR3 extends over 13 amino acids. Germline-derived CDR1 and CDR2 are SSHAT and FNYEAQ (reference sequence). The CDR3, as DNA: TGTGCTAGCAGCTTGCGTGATAAAGATACGCAGTATTTT. Translated, it gives CASSLRDKDTQYF.

This clone occurred many times. The J gene is TRBJ1-2, the V gene TRBV4-2; 9 bases are shared with TRBD1. The CDR3 consists of 18 residues. From germline, CDR1 is LGHNA and CDR2 YNFKEQ. J was trimmed by 5 bases and V by 6 bases; bases with no gene match: 19. For the CDR3, the DNA is TGTGCCAGCAGTCCTGTGGGACAGGGTGTCTTCGCGAGTTATGGCTACACCTTC. It specifies CASSPVGQGVFASYGYTF.

At least ten counts were recorded for this clone. The CDR3 spells CASSGESEKLFF. The CDR3 DNA reads TGTGCCAGCAGTGGGGAGTCGGAAAAACTGTTTTTT. J is TRBJ1-4 and V is TRBV2; D not certain. The CDR3 is 12 residues long. Germline-derived CDR1 and CDR2 are SNHLY and FYNNEI. V was trimmed by 4 bases and J by 8 bases, leaving 8 bases between them.

The chain joins TRBV6-2 or TRBV6-3 to TRBJ2-7; 11 nucleotides match TRBD2. Germline V gene data show CDR1 as MNHEY and CDR2 as SVGEGT. The CDR3 totals 17 residues. V shed 5 bases and J 0 bases; nucleotides not matched to a gene: 9. Here the CDR3 reads CASSPLAGADSSYEQYF. CDR3 bases: TGTGCCAGCAGTCCACTAGCGGGAGCCGACAGCTCCTACGAGCAGTACTTC.

This clone was observed many times. This chain connects TRBV5-6 to TRBJ2-7; 9 nucleotides agree with TRBD1. The V gene end was trimmed by 0 bases and the J gene end by 7 bases; junction bases not matched to a gene: 5. Germline assignment: CDR1 SGHDT and CDR2 YYEEEE. The CDR3 loop spans 14 amino acids. The CDR3 nucleotides read TGTGCCAGCAGCTTGGGACAGGGGGGGCTTGAGCAGTACTTC. Its protein is CASSLGQGGLEQYF.

V and J are TRBV20-1 and TRBJ1-4; the D gene is possibly TRBD1 (5 bases). The V and J ends lost 6 bases and 5 bases respectively, with 13 bases between them. The CDR3 extends over 13 amino acids. Germline V gives CDR1 DFQATT, CDR2 SNEGSKA (reference sequence). CDR3 DNA: TGCAGTGCGCGTTTGGGGACCAATGAAAAACTGTTTTTT. Its translation: CSARLGTNEKLFF.

Ten or more counts support this clone. The V gene is TRBV12-3 or TRBV12-4, the J gene TRBJ2-1; weak D call: TRBD1 (6 bases). V was cut by 4 bases and J by 2 bases, with 12 bases left in between. The CDR3 sequence is 15 residues long. CDR3 sequence reads: CASSSTGQPYNEQFF. The CDR3 DNA is TGTGCCAGCAGTTCCACGGGACAACCCTACAATGAGCAGTTCTTC.